The entry below describes one TCR beta chain. The antigen it recognizes is unknown. Per-base quality was not reported, and no clone a single base away is much larger than it. The record originates from a study of blood T cell repertoires in COVID-19 (TCRdb year 2020). Study-level background: Collaborator samples came from the United States, Italy and Spain and covered acute and convalescent phases of COVID-19. The prospective study material was composed of cDNA or gDNA derived from T cells, B-cell-depleted T cells, or PBMCs. The dataset comprised deeply sampled blood TCRbeta repertoires from subjects exposed to, actively infected with, or recovered from COVID-19. The repertoires were made available in a free public database intended to serve as a resource for research on the immune response to SARS-CoV-2. The samples were drawn from the first 160 participants of the ongoing ImmuneRACE study and from over a thousand subjects provided by 6 global collaborators. Nearly every sample came with metadata listing a de-identified subject ID, COVID-19 status, age in years and sex. Where available, HLA class I and class II types were obtained from metadata supplied by the sample provider rather than from assay-based typing.

Here is what the overall study found, with its caveats: The quantity of clinical and demographic metadata differed by source and by participant and was supplied without curation.

Compared with germline, V lacks 0 bases and J lacks 2 bases; bases without a gene match: 4. Taken from cysteine to phenylalanine, the CDR3 has 15 residues. The retained sequence is limited to the CDR3, 45 bases, with the frame set at the first base. The germline V gene sets CDR1 to LGHNA and CDR2 to YNFKEQ. Whole blood was collected in K2EDTA tubes by collaborating institutions according to the institutions' own protocols. For TCRbeta analysis, collaborator samples were shipped as frozen whole blood, as isolated PBMCs, or as DNA extracted from either sample type. TCRbeta CDR3 regions were amplified from genomic DNA using the immunoSEQ Assay, a bias-controlled multiplex PCR. Per the original workflow: Within the assay, amplification of reference gene primers was used to estimate how many nucleated cells each sample contained. To quantify the absolute abundance of each unique TCRbeta CDR3 rearrangement, sequence reads were collapsed and filtered. For each sample, productive Simpson clonality was calculated as the square root of Simpson's diversity index over productive rearrangements. TCRdb holds this immuneACCESS table with in-frame rearrangements only. Some clones are missing; in checked studies, unresolved V genes explain under half, and the rest has no known cause. The DNA was the basis for D and trimming; V, J and clone size are from that table. The sample data list over 200,000 clones, and around nine tenths of these were observed just once. Clones ranked in the top ten supply 0.65% to 0.85% of the sample.

The sequenced sample consisted of peripheral blood. The sequence derives from a man aged 40-49 years with acute or convalescent COVID-19. The chain was built from TRBV4-2 and TRBJ2-7; TRBD1 aligns with 7 central bases. The DNA reads as follows: TGTGCCAGCAGCCAAGATGACGGGACAGCCTACGAGCAGTACTTC. The encoded protein is CASSQDDGTAYEQYF.